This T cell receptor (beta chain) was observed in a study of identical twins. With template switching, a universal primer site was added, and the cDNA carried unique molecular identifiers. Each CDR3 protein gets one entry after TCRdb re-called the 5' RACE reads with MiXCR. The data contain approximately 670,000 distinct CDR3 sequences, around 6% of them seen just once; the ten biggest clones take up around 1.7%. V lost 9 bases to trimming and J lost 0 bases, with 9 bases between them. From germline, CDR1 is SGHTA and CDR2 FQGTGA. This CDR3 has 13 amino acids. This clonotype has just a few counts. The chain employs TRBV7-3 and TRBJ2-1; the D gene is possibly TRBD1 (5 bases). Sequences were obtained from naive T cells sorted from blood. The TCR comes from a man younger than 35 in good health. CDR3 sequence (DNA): TGTGCCAGTGCTGACAGCTCCTACAATGAGCAGTTCTTC. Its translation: CASADSSYNEQFF.